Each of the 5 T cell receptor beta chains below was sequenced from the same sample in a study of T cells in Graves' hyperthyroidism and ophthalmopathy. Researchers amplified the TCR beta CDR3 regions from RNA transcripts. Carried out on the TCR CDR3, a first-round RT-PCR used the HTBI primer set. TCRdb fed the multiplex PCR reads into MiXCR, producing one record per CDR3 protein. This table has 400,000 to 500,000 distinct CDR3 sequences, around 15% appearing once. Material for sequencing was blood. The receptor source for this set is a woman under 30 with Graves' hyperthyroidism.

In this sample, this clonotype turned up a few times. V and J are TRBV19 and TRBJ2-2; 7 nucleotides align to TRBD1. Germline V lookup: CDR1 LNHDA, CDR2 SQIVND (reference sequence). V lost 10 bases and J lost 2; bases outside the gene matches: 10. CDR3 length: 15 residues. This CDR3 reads CATIPGQLNTGELFF. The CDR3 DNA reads TGTGCCACAATACCGGGACAGTTAAACACCGGGGAGCTGTTTTTT.

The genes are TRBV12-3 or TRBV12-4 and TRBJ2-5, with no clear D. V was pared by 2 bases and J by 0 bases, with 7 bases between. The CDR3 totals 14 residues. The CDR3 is CASSLNRNQETQYF. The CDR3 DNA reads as TGTGCCAGCAGTTTAAACAGAAACCAAGAGACCCAGTACTTC.

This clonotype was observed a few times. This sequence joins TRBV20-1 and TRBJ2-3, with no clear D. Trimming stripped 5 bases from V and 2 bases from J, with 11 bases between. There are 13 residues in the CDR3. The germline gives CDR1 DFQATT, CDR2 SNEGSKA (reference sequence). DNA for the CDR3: TGCAGTGCTCCAAGAACTACCACAGATACGCAGTATTTT. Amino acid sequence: CSAPRTTTDTQYF.

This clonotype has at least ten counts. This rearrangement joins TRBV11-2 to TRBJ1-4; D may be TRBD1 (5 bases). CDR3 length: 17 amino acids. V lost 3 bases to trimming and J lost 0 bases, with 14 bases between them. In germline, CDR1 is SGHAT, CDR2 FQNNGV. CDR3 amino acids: CASSFRVTYSTNEKLFF. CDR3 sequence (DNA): TGTGCCAGCAGCTTCAGGGTAACTTACTCAACTAATGAAAAACTGTTTTTT.

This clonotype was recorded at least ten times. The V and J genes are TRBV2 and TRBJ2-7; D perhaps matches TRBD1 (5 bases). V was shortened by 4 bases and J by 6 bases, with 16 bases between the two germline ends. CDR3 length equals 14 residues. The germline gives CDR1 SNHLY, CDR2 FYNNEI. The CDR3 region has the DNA TGTGCCAGCAGTGTGGTCCAGGGAATTGGCGAGCAGTACTTC. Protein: CASSVVQGIGEQYF.